A selection of T cell receptor beta chains follows, all from one sample in a study of shared clonotypes between healthy human individuals. The table came from immunoSEQ multiplex PCR; TCRdb's copy has only in-frame clones and leaves some out. The repertoire has about 680,000 clones, around 90% of them found once; the top ten carry 20% to 25%. Source material: naive CD8+ T cells sorted from blood. These TCRs come from a man in his thirties or forties in good health. CDR3s include the opening cysteine and the closing phenylalanine or tryptophan. The D gene is left open where the match is weak. Clone size is given for some rows only: seen once, a few or many times, or a class if the clone is expanded.

d_call | j_call | clone_size | v_call | cdr3_nt | cdr3_aa
NA | TRBJ2-7 | NA | TRBV5-8 | TGTGCCAGCAGCTGGGCGGGTCGGTCTGACTACGAGCAGTACTTC | CASSWAGRSDYEQYF
NA | TRBJ2-7 | NA | TRBV7-9 | TGTGCCAGCAGCTCCTCTCTAGAATCCTACGAGCAGTACTTC | CASSSSLESYEQYF
NA | TRBJ2-7 | NA | TRBV11-2 | TGTGCCAGCAGCTTAGTAGCGCGGGCCTCCTACGAGCAGTACTTC | CASSLVARASYEQYF
NA | TRBJ2-1 | NA | TRBV5-5 | TGTGCCAGCAGCTTGAGGGACCTACATGAGCAGTTCTTC | CASSLRDLHEQFF
NA | TRBJ2-7 | NA | TRBV7-9 | TGTGCCAGCAGCTTAGTTGACAGAGACTACGAGCAGTACTTC | CASSLVDRDYEQYF
TRBD2 | TRBJ2-5 | NA | TRBV5-6 | TGTGCCAGCAGCTTGAGGGGGACTAGCGGGAGAGGGGAGACCCAGTACTTC | CASSLRGTSGRGETQYF
TRBD1 | TRBJ1-5 | NA | TRBV25-1 | TGTGCCGGCAGTCCGGGACAGGGTTCTAATCAGCCCCAGCATTTT | CAGSPGQGSNQPQHF
TRBD1 | TRBJ1-2 | NA | TRBV5-3 | TGTGCCAGAAGCTTGGAAGGCAGGGGGCGCAGAAGAGAAGGGGGCTACACCTTC | CARSLEGRGRRREGGYTF
NA | TRBJ2-1 | few | TRBV14 | TGTGCCAGCAGCCAAGATTGGGCTAGCCACAGCTCCTACAATGAGCAGTTCTTC | CASSQDWASHSSYNEQFF
TRBD2 | TRBJ2-1 | many | TRBV13 | TGTGCCAGCAGCTTAACTAGCGGGAGTTACAATGAGCAGTTCTTC | CASSLTSGSYNEQFF
NA | TRBJ2-7 | NA | TRBV10-2 | TGCGCCAGCATCTCCAGGAACTACGAGCAGTACTTC | CASISRNYEQYF
TRBD2 | TRBJ2-1 | NA | TRBV2 | TGTGCCTCAACCGATTTAGCGGGAGAAAAAAATGAGCAGTTCTTC | CASTDLAGEKNEQFF